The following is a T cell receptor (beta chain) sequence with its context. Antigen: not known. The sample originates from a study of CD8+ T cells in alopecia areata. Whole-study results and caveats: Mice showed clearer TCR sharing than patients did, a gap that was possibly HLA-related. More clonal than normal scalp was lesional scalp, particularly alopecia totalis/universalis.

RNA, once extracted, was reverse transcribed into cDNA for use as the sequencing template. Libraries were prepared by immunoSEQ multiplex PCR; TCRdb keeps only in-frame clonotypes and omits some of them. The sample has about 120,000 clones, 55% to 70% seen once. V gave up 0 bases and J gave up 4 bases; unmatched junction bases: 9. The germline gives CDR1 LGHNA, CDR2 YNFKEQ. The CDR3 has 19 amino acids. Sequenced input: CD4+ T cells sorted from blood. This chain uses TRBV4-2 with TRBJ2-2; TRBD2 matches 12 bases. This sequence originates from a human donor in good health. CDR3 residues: CASSQEASGGGRVTGELFF. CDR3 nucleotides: TGTGCCAGCAGCCAAGAGGCTAGCGGGGGGGGCCGGGTCACCGGGGAGCTGTTTTTT.